The rows below give T cell receptor beta chains drawn from one sample of a study of blood T cell repertoires in COVID-19. Libraries were prepared by immunoSEQ multiplex PCR; TCRdb keeps only in-frame clonotypes and omits some of them. Among 200,000 or so clones listed, about 88% were seen once. Specimen: peripheral blood. These receptors were collected from a man aged 65 to 85 with acute or convalescent COVID-19. Both conserved end residues are part of each CDR3. The D gene is left open where the match is weak.

j_call: TRBJ1-1; d_call: TRBD1; v_call: TRBV10-3; cdr3_aa: CAISRDSEAFF; cdr3_nt: TGTGCCATCAGCCGGGACAGTGAAGCTTTCTTT
j_call: TRBJ2-2; d_call: .; v_call: TRBV3-1/TRBV3-2; cdr3_aa: CASSQEPKDRHELFF; cdr3_nt: TGTGCCAGCAGCCAAGAACCTAAAGACAGGCACGAGCTGTTTTTT
j_call: TRBJ2-6; d_call: .; v_call: TRBV3-1/TRBV3-2; cdr3_aa: CASSKGSSGANVLTF; cdr3_nt: TGTGCCAGCTCCAAGGGGTCCTCTGGGGCCAACGTCCTGACTTTC
j_call: TRBJ2-1; d_call: .; v_call: TRBV19; cdr3_aa: CASSLQQGVEFF; cdr3_nt: TGTGCCAGTAGTTTACAACAGGGAGTTGAGTTCTTC
j_call: TRBJ2-7; d_call: TRBD1; v_call: TRBV7-8; cdr3_aa: CASSLGGTGGGYEQYF; cdr3_nt: TGTGCCAGCAGCTTAGGGGGGACAGGGGGCGGATACGAGCAGTACTTC
j_call: TRBJ1-5; d_call: .; v_call: TRBV19; cdr3_aa: CASTRQSNQPQHF; cdr3_nt: TGTGCCAGTACCCGACAGAGTAATCAGCCCCAGCATTTT
j_call: TRBJ2-7; d_call: TRBD2; v_call: TRBV7-2; cdr3_aa: CASSPLAGHSYEQYF; cdr3_nt: TGTGCCAGCAGCCCCCTAGCGGGCCACTCCTACGAGCAGTACTTC
j_call: TRBJ1-1; d_call: .; v_call: TRBV10-3; cdr3_aa: CAISESWGRLNTEAFF; cdr3_nt: TGTGCCATCAGTGAGTCGTGGGGCAGATTGAACACTGAAGCTTTCTTT
j_call: TRBJ1-1; d_call: .; v_call: TRBV29-1; cdr3_aa: CSVDRRGNTEAFF; cdr3_nt: TGCAGCGTTGATCGACGGGGGAACACTGAAGCTTTCTTT
j_call: TRBJ1-1; d_call: .; v_call: TRBV19; cdr3_aa: CASSPDRPNTEAFF; cdr3_nt: TGTGCCAGTAGCCCTGACAGACCAAACACTGAAGCTTTCTTT
j_call: TRBJ2-5; d_call: .; v_call: TRBV7-7; cdr3_aa: CASSLLGGTQETQYF; cdr3_nt: TGTGCCAGCAGCTTATTAGGGGGTACGCAAGAGACCCAGTACTTC